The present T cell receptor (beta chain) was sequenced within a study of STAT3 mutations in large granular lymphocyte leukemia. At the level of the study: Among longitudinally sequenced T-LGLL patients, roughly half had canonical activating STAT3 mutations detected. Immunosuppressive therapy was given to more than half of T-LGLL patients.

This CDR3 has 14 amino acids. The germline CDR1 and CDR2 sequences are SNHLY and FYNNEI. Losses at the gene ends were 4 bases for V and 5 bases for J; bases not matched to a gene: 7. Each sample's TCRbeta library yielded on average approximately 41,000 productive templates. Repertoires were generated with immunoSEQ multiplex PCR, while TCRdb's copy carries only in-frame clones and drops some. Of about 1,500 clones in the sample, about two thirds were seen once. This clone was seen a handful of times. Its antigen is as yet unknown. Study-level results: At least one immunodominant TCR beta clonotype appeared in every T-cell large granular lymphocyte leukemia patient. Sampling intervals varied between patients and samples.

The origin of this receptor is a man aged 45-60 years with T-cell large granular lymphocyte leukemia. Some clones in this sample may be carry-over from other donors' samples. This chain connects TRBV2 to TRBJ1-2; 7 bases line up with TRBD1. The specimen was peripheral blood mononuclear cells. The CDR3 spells CASSAETGTYGYTF. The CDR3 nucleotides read TGTGCCAGCAGTGCCGAGACAGGGACGTATGGCTACACCTTC. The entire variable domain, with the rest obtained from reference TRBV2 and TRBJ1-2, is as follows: EPEVTQTPSHQVTQMGQEVILRCVPISNHLYFYWYRQILGQKVEFLVSFYNNEISEKSEIFDDQFSVERPDGSNFTLKIRSTKLEDSAMYFCASSAETGTYGYTFGSGTRLTVV.